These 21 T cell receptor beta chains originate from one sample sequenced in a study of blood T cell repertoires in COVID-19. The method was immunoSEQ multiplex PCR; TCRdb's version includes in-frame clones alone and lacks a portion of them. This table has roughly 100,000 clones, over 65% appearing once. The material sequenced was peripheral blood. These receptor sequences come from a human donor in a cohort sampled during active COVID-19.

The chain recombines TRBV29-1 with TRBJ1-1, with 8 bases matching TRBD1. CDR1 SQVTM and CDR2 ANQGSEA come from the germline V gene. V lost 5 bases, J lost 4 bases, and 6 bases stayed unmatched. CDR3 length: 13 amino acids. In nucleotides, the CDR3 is TGCAGCGTTCCAGGGGGCAAGGGCACTGAAGCTTTCTTT. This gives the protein CSVPGGKGTEAFF.

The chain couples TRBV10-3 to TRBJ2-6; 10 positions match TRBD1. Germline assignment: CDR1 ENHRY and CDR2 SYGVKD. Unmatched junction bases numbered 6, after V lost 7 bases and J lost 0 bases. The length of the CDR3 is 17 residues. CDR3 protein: CAITRDRGDSGANVLTF. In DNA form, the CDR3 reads TGTGCCATCACTCGGGACAGGGGAGACTCTGGGGCCAACGTCCTGACTTTC.

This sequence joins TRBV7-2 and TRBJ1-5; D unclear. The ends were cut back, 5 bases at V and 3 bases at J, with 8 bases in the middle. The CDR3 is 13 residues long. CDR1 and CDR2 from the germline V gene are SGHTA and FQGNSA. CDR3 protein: CASSTVVNQPQHF. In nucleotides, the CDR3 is TGTGCCAGCAGCACAGTAGTCAATCAGCCCCAGCATTTT.

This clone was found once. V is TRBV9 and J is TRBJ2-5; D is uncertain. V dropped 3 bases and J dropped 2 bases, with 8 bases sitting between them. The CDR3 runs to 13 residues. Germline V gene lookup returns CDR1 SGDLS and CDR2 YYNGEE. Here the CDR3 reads CASSARMQETQYF. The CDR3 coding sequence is TGTGCCAGCAGCGCTCGTATGCAAGAGACCCAGTACTTC. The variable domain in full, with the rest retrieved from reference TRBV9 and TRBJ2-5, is DSGVTQTPKHLITATGQRVTLRCSPRSGDLSVYWYQQSLDQGLQFLIQYYNGEERAKGNILERFSAQQFPDLHSELNLSSLELGDSALYFCASSARMQETQYFGPGTRLLVL.

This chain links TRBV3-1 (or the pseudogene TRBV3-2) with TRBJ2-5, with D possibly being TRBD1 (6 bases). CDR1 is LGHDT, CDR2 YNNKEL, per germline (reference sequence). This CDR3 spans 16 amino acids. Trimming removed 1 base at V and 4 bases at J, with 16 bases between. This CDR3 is CASSQVGGLPPETQYF. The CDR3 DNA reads TGTGCCAGCAGCCAAGTTGGGGGCCTACCCCCAGAGACCCAGTACTTC.

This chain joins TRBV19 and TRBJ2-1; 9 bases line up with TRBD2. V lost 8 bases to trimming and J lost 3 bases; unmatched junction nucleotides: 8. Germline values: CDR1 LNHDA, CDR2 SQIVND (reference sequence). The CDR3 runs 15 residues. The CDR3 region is CASVSGGSYYNEQFF. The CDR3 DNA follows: TGTGCCAGTGTTAGCGGGGGTTCTTACTACAATGAGCAGTTCTTC.

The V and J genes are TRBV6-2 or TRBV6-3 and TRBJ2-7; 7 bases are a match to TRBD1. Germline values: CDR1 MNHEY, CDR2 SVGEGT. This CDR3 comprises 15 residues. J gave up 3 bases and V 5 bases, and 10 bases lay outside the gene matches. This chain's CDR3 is CASSPIDRALYEQYF. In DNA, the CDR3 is TGTGCCAGCAGTCCAATCGACAGGGCTCTCTACGAGCAGTACTTC.

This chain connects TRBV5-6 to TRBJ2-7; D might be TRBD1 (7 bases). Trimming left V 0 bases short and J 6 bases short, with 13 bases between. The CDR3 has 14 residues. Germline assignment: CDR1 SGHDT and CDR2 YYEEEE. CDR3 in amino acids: CASSLGRGRGEQYF. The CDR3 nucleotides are TGTGCCAGCAGCTTGGGGAGGGGGCGCGGCGAGCAGTACTTC.

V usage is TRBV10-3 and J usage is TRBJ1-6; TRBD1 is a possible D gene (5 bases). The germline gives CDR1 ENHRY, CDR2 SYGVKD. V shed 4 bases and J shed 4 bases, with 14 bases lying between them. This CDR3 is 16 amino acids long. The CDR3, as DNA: TGTGCCATCAGTGCCTCTCCGCAGGGTTATAATTCACCCCTCCACTTT. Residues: CAISASPQGYNSPLHF.

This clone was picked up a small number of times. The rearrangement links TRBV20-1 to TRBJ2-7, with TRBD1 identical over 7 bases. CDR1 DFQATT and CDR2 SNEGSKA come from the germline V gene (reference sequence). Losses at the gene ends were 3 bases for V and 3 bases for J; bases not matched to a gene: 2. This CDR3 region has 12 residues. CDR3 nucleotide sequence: TGCAGTGCTAGTCGGACAGGCTACGAGCAGTACTTC. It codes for CSASRTGYEQYF.

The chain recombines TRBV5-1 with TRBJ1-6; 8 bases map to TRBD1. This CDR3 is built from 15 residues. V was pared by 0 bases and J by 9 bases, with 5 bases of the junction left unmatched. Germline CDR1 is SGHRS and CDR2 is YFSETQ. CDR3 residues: CASSLEGQDFSPLHF. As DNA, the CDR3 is TGCGCCAGCAGCTTGGAGGGACAGGATTTTTCACCCCTCCACTTT.

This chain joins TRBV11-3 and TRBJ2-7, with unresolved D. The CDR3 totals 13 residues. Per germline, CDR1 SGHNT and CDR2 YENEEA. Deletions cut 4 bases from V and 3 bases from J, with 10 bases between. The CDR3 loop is CASSSPTFYEQYF. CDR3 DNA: TGTGCCAGCAGCTCCCCTACTTTCTACGAGCAGTACTTC.

CDR3 sequence reads: CASSLLAHEQYF. CDR3 bases: TGTGCCAGCAGCTTGTTGGCACACGAGCAGTACTTC. The chain employs TRBV7-2 and TRBJ2-7, with D hard to call. The CDR3 is made up of 12 amino acids. Germline CDR1 is SGHTA and CDR2 is FQGNSA. The germline V and J ends were trimmed by 3 bases and 5 bases, with 8 bases remaining between them.

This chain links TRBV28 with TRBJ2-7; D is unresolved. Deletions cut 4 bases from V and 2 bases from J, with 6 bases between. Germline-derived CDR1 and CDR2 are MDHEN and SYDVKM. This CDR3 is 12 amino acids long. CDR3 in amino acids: CASSSTAYEQYF. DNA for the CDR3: TGTGCCAGCAGTTCAACAGCCTACGAGCAGTACTTC.

This CDR3 is CASSQAVPPETQYF. The DNA of the CDR3 is TGTGCCAGCAGCCAAGCGGTCCCGCCAGAGACCCAGTACTTC. The chain carries TRBV14 and TRBJ2-5; D gene ambiguous. The CDR3 totals 14 residues. Germline CDR1 SGHDN, CDR2 FVKESK. Trimming pared 1 base from V and 4 bases from J, leaving 10 bases between.

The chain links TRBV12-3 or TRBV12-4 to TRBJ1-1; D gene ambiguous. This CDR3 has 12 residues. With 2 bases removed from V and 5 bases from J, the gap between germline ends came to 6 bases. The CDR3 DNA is TGTGCCAGCAGTTTACCGTATACTGAAGCTTTCTTT. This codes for CASSLPYTEAFF.

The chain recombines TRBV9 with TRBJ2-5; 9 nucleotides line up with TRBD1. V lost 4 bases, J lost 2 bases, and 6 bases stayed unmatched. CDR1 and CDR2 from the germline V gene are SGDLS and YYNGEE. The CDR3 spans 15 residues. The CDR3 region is CASSTHRGPQETQYF. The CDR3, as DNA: TGTGCCAGCAGCACCCACAGGGGGCCGCAAGAGACCCAGTACTTC.

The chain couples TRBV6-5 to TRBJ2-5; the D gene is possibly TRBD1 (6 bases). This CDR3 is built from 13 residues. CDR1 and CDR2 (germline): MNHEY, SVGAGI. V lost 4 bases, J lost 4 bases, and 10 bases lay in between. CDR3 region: CASSFTGLETQYF. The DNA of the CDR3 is TGTGCCAGCAGTTTCACAGGGTTAGAGACCCAGTACTTC.

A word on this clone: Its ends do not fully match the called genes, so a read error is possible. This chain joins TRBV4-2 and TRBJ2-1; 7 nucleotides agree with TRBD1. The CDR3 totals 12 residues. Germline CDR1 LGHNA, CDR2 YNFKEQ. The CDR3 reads CASSQGSAGGVF. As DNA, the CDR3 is TGTGCCAGCAGCCAAGGAAGCGCAGGGGGAGTCTTC.

CDR3 nucleotides: TGTGCCAGCAGACGTGGGCCCTCAGGCACAGATACGCAGTATTTT. Protein sequence: CASRRGPSGTDTQYF. The V call is TRBV7-2, the J call TRBJ2-3, with D unresolved. V was cut by 6 bases and J by 1 base, with 14 bases left in between. CDR3 size: 15 residues. Germline CDR1 is SGHTA and CDR2 is FQGNSA.

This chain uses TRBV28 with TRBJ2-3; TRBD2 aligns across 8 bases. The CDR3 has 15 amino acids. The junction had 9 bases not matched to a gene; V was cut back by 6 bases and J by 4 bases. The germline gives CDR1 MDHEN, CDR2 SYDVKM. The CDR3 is CASRKKRGRADTQYF. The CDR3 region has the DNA TGTGCCAGCAGAAAAAAGCGGGGGAGGGCAGATACGCAGTATTTT.